This T cell receptor (beta chain) stems from a study of blood T cell repertoires in COVID-19. Data came from immunoSEQ multiplex PCR; TCRdb stores just in-frame clones and leaves some out. In the table there are 200,000 or so clones, approximately 83% of which are singletons. The CDR3 runs 11 residues. Germline V CDR1 and CDR2: MNHEY, SMNVEV (reference sequence). V gave up 10 bases and J gave up 8 bases, with 14 bases separating them. J is TRBJ1-2 and V is TRBV27, with D possibly TRBD1 on 6 matching bases. The TCR sequence derives from a woman younger than 45 who had recovered from COVID-19. The sample consisted of peripheral blood. CDR3 amino acids: CATRGARGYTF. In nucleotides, the CDR3 is TGTGCCACCCGGGGGGCGCGGGGCTACACCTTC.